The 25 T cell receptor beta chains presented below share a single source sample, sequenced in a study of blood T cell repertoires in COVID-19. Only in-frame clones appear in the TCRdb table, and some are missing; sequencing was by immunoSEQ multiplex PCR. This sample has approximately 210,000 clones; about 88% occur once, and the top ten carry 4% to 5.5%. Material for sequencing was peripheral blood. These receptors all come from a woman aged 40 to 50 with acute or convalescent COVID-19.

V and J are TRBV2 and TRBJ1-2; D unclear. The CDR3 loop spans 15 amino acids. The germline CDR1 and CDR2 sequences are SNHLY and FYNNEI. Deletions cut 1 base from V and 4 bases from J, with 13 bases between. The CDR3 here is CASSEEVGSLYGYTF. The DNA for the CDR3 is TGTGCCAGCAGTGAAGAGGTGGGCAGCCTCTATGGCTACACCTTC.

The CDR3 sequence: CASSPLSGTGNTDTQYF. The CDR3 DNA is TGTGCCAGCTCACCACTTTCGGGGACAGGGAACACAGATACGCAGTATTTT. The rearrangement uses TRBV18 and TRBJ2-3; 9 bases match TRBD1. Unmatched junction bases numbered 7, after V lost 1 base and J lost 2 bases. The CDR3 has 17 residues. Germline V gene data show CDR1 as KGHSH and CDR2 as LQKENI. The full variable domain, in which reference TRBV18 and TRBJ2-3 provide the parts outside the CDR3, is NAGVMQNPRHLVRRRGQEARLRCSPMKGHSHVYWYRQLPEEGLKFMVYLQKENIIDESGMPKERFSAEFPKEGPSILRIQQVVRGDSAAYFCASSPLSGTGNTDTQYFGPGTRLTVL.

The gene calls are TRBV18 and TRBJ2-3; D may be TRBD1 (6 bases). In germline, CDR1 is KGHSH, CDR2 LQKENI. The V end was cut by 6 bases, the J end by 8 bases, with 33 bases between. This CDR3 is 19 amino acids long. The chain's CDR3 is CASSIQGPQGGRPSRTQYF. The CDR3 coding sequence is TGTGCCAGCTCGATCCAGGGGCCTCAAGGAGGCCGGCCCTCACGTACGCAGTATTTT.

CDR3 DNA: TGTGCCACCAGCAGAGATCGGGAGATCTATGGCTACACCTTC. It is translated as CATSRDREIYGYTF. The chain is built from TRBV15 and TRBJ1-2; no clear D. This CDR3 is 14 amino acids long. V lost 0 bases and J lost 4, with 9 bases in between. Per the germline V gene, CDR1 is LNHNV and CDR2 is YYDKDF (reference sequence).

The chain uses TRBV18 and TRBJ1-2; 10 bases are a match to TRBD1. J lost 7 bases, V lost 3 bases, and 14 bases had no gene match. The CDR3 loop spans 17 amino acids. In germline, CDR1 is KGHSH, CDR2 LQKENI. In nucleotides, the CDR3 is TGTGCCAGCTCACCCCTCACAAGGGGACAGGGGAGCGGTGGCTACACCTTC. Encoded protein: CASSPLTRGQGSGGYTF.

In its sample, this clone was seen a few times. V gene TRBV11-2 combines with J gene TRBJ1-4; the match to TRBD1 covers 9 bases. The CDR3 is 14 amino acids. Germline loops: CDR1 SGHAT, CDR2 FQNNGV. The J segment lost 8 bases and the V segment lost 5 bases, leaving 6 bases of the junction unmatched. CDR3 coding DNA: TGTGCCAGCAGCCAAGGGACAGGGAGAGAAAAACTGTTTTTT. Protein sequence: CASSQGTGREKLFF.

About this clone: One end of the junction is discordant with germline, which a read error may explain. The chain combines TRBV5-1 with TRBJ1-2; 7 bases map to TRBD1. The CDR3 contains 15 residues. Germline CDR1 SGHRS, CDR2 YFSETQ. The CDR3 sequence: CASRLGQMTQYGYTF. In nucleotides, the CDR3 is TGCGCCAGCAGGTTGGGACAGATGACCCAGTATGGCTACACCTTC.

The chain combines TRBV5-1 with TRBJ1-1; no firm D call. Trimming pared 0 bases from V and 1 base from J, leaving 7 bases between. Germline assignment: CDR1 SGHRS and CDR2 YFSETQ. The CDR3 length is 14 residues. The CDR3 nucleotides are TGCGCCAGCAGCTTGGGGCCTTCGAACACTGAAGCTTTCTTT. Protein product: CASSLGPSNTEAFF.

The chain carries TRBV24-1 and TRBJ1-4; 9 positions match TRBD1. V gave up 1 base and J gave up 8 bases; unmatched junction bases: 10. This CDR3 is built from 17 residues. Germline-derived CDR1 and CDR2 are KGHDR and SFDVKD. The CDR3 DNA sequence: TGTGCCACCAGTGATTTAGTAACGGGACAGGGTAGCGAAAAACTGTTTTTT. As protein: CATSDLVTGQGSEKLFF.

This clone is a singleton in its sample. The chain combines TRBV19 with TRBJ2-2; 7 nucleotides align to TRBD2. The CDR3 consists of 15 residues. J was trimmed by 2 bases and V by 5 bases; bases with no gene match: 5. The germline V gene has CDR1 LNHDA and CDR2 SQIVND (reference sequence). CDR3 in amino acids: CASSFRLANTGELFF. CDR3 DNA sequence: TGTGCCAGTAGTTTTCGACTAGCCAACACCGGGGAGCTGTTTTTT.

V usage is TRBV5-6 and J usage is TRBJ1-1; D possibly corresponds to TRBD1 (5 bases). The V and J ends lost 4 bases and 5 bases respectively, with 15 bases between them. The CDR3 runs to 14 residues. Germline V gene sequence: CDR1 SGHDT, CDR2 YYEEEE. This CDR3 is CASSRGYGLTEAFF. In DNA, the CDR3 is TGTGCCAGCAGCCGGGGGTATGGTCTTACTGAAGCTTTCTTT.

This sequence joins TRBV5-1 and TRBJ2-2; D is uncertain. The CDR3 covers 14 residues. Deletions cut 4 bases from V and 8 bases from J, with 15 bases between. Germline CDR1 SGHRS, CDR2 YFSETQ. CDR3 DNA: TGCGCCAGCAGCCGCGGCCGGCTCGAAGGGGAGCTGTTTTTT. Translation gives CASSRGRLEGELFF.

The chain combines TRBV5-1 with TRBJ2-6; TRBD2 aligns across 7 bases. Germline V gene data show CDR1 as SGHRS and CDR2 as YFSETQ. The CDR3 spans 16 residues. V lost 4 bases, J lost 3 bases, and 7 bases stayed unmatched. The DNA of the CDR3 is TGCGCCAGCAGCAGGGAGGGCAGGGATGGGGCCAACGTCCTGACTTTC. As protein: CASSREGRDGANVLTF.

The chain employs TRBV7-8 and TRBJ2-6; D ambiguous. Looked up from germline, CDR1 is SGHVS and CDR2 is FQNEAQ. Deletions cut 5 bases from V and 4 bases from J, with 15 bases between. The CDR3 contains 16 residues. The CDR3 nucleotides read TGTGCCAGCAGCCCAGTCCTCGTTACCGGGGCCAACGTCCTGACTTTC. Protein: CASSPVLVTGANVLTF.

The V and J genes are TRBV3-1 (or the pseudogene TRBV3-2) and TRBJ2-1, with 7 bases identical to TRBD2. With 3 bases clipped from V and 10 bases from J, the junction kept 12 bases outside the gene matches. Germline V gene data show CDR1 as LGHDT and CDR2 as YNNKEL (reference sequence). The CDR3 is 15 residues long. DNA for the CDR3: TGTGCCAGCAGCCACGGTAGGTCTACCGGGGGGGAGCAGTTCTTC. Its translation: CASSHGRSTGGEQFF.

The chain is built from TRBV5-1 and TRBJ2-3; TRBD2 aligns across 9 bases. Germline loops: CDR1 SGHRS, CDR2 YFSETQ. This CDR3 region has 15 residues. The ends lost 3 bases at V and 2 bases at J; junction bases unmatched: 4. The CDR3 region is CASSYLAGNTDTQYF. In DNA form, the CDR3 reads TGCGCCAGCAGCTACCTAGCGGGGAACACAGATACGCAGTATTTT.

In DNA, the CDR3 is TGTGCCAGCAGTCTGGGACAGGGGGCCTACTATGGCTACACCTTC. Translation gives CASSLGQGAYYGYTF. This chain uses TRBV27 with TRBJ1-2; TRBD1 matches at 12 bases. The V segment lost 5 bases and the J segment 3 bases; nucleotides outside the gene matches: 4. From germline, CDR1 is MNHEY and CDR2 SMNVEV (reference sequence). The CDR3 covers 15 residues.

The CDR3 DNA is TGCGCCAGCAGCTTCGTCAGGGGAATGGGTGGCTACACCTTC. It specifies CASSFVRGMGGYTF. The rearrangement joins TRBV5-1 to TRBJ1-2; a possible D gene is TRBD1 (6 bases). CDR1 is SGHRS, CDR2 YFSETQ, per germline. The CDR3 is 14 residues long. Trimming stripped 2 bases from V and 7 bases from J, with 15 bases between.

V usage is TRBV7-2 and J usage is TRBJ2-4; D gene ambiguous. The CDR3 sequence is 14 residues long. From germline, CDR1 is SGHTA and CDR2 FQGNSA. V dropped 5 bases and J dropped 0 bases, with 8 bases sitting between them. CDR3 bases: TGTGCCAGCAGCCCAGACTTAGCCAAAAACATTCAGTACTTC. It encodes CASSPDLAKNIQYF. The full variable domain, with the rest looked up from reference TRBV7-2 and TRBJ2-4, is GAGVSQSPSNKVTEKGKDVELRCDPISGHTALYWYRQSLGQGLEFLIYFQGNSAPDKSGLPSDRFSAERTGGSVSTLTIQRTQQEDSAVYLCASSPDLAKNIQYFGAGTRLSVL.

The chain employs TRBV6-5 and TRBJ1-1; the D gene is possibly TRBD1 (5 bases). This CDR3 is built from 14 residues. Per the germline V gene, CDR1 is MNHEY and CDR2 is SVGAGI. The V gene lost 8 bases and the J gene lost 0 bases, with 13 bases spanning the gap. The CDR3 nucleotides are TGTGCCAGCTTAGGAAACAGGTTGAACACTGAAGCTTTCTTT. Translation: CASLGNRLNTEAFF.

The chain employs TRBV4-1 and TRBJ2-5; TRBD2 aligns across 10 bases. Germline CDR1 is MGHRA and CDR2 is YSYEKL. This CDR3 is built from 15 residues. The V gene end was trimmed by 4 bases and the J gene end by 5 bases; junction bases not matched to a gene: 7. CDR3 region: CASSPPTSGVETQYF. Here the CDR3 DNA reads TGCGCCAGCAGCCCCCCAACTAGCGGGGTGGAGACCCAGTACTTC.

The chain carries TRBV6-5 and TRBJ2-3, with 12 bases aligning to TRBD2. The CDR3 contains 15 residues. Losses at the gene ends were 6 bases for V and 4 bases for J; bases not matched to a gene: 5. Germline V gene lookup returns CDR1 MNHEY and CDR2 SVGAGI. Here the CDR3 reads CASSRLAGDADTQYF. The CDR3 DNA reads TGTGCCAGCAGCCGACTAGCGGGGGACGCAGATACGCAGTATTTT.

A word on this clone: Compared with germline, one end of the junction differs, possibly owing to a read error. This rearrangement joins TRBV6-5 to TRBJ2-1; 10 nucleotides line up with TRBD1. In germline, CDR1 is MNHEY, CDR2 SVGAGI. The CDR3 spans 16 residues. The DNA for the CDR3 is TGTGCCAGCGGTTATTTACCGGGACAGGGGAGGGATGAGCAGTTCTTC. This translates into CASGYLPGQGRDEQFF.

V gene TRBV2 combines with J gene TRBJ2-3; 14 bases are a match to TRBD2. The germline V gene encodes CDR1 SNHLY and CDR2 FYNNEI. CDR3 size: 18 residues. V gave up 7 bases and J gave up 0 bases; unmatched junction bases: 9. This chain's CDR3 is CASTEGLAGGISTDTQYF. In nucleotides, the CDR3 is TGTGCCAGCACCGAAGGACTAGCGGGGGGTATTAGCACAGATACGCAGTATTTT.

This CDR3 reads CASSDYGQSYGYTF. The CDR3 DNA follows: TGTGCCAGCAGCGACTATGGACAGAGCTATGGCTACACCTTC. The chain combines TRBV25-1 with TRBJ1-2; the D gene is possibly TRBD1 (6 bases). The CDR3 runs to 14 residues. Trimming pared 6 bases from V and 4 bases from J, leaving 15 bases between. The germline V gene encodes CDR1 MGHDK and CDR2 SYGVNS.